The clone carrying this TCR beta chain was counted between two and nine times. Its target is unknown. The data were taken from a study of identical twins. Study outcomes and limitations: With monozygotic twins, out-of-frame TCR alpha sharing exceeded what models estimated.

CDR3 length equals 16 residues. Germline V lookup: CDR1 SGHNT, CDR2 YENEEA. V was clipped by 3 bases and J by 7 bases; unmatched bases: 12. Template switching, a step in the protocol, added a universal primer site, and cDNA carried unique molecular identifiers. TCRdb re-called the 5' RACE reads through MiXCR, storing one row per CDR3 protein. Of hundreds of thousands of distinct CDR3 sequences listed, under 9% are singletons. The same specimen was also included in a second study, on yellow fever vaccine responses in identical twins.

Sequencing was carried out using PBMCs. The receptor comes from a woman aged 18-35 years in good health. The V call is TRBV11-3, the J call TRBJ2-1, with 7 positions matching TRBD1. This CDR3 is CASSFGTTGFKNEQFF. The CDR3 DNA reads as TGTGCCAGCAGCTTCGGAACGACAGGGTTCAAGAATGAGCAGTTCTTC.